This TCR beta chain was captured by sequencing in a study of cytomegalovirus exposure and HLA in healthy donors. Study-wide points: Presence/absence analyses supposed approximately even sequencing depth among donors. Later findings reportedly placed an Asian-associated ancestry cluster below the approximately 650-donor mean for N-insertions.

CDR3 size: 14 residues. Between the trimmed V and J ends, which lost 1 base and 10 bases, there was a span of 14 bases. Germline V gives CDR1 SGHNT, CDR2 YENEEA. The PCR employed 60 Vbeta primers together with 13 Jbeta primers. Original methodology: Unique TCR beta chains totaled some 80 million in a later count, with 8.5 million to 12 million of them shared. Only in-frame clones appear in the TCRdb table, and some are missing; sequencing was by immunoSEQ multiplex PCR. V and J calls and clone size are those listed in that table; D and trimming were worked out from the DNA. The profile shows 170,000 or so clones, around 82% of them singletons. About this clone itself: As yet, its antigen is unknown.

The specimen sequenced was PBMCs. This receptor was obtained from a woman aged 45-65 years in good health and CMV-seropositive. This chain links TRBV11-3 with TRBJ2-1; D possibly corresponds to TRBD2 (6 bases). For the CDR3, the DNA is TGTGCCAGCAGCTTAGGGCCGGGGGAGGAAGAGCAGTTCTTC. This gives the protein CASSLGPGEEEQFF.